The sequence of this TCR beta chain was determined in a study of cytomegalovirus exposure and HLA in healthy donors. The study ran its PCR with 60 Vbeta and 13 Jbeta primers. TCRdb's table, derived via immunoSEQ multiplex PCR, lists solely in-frame clones and lacks some. This table lists approximately 100,000 clones. The study, taken as a whole, reports: Through in vitro validation, a few CMV-associated chains were shown to be specific for CMV antigens. A missense DCLRE1C variant was associated with V- and J-gene trimming of TCR beta chains in a later analysis, and an independent cohort replicated the association.

As regards this clone: No antigen is known for it.

The CDR3 is 14 amino acids. Germline CDR1 reads SGHVS; CDR2 reads FNYEAQ. V lost 5 bases and J lost 3, with 11 bases in between. The TCR sequence derives from a man aged 45 to 65 in good health and CMV-seronegative. This chain joins TRBV7-6 and TRBJ1-3, with a tentative D call TRBD1 (5 bases). Sequences were obtained from PBMCs. CDR3 amino acids: CASSLEGNGNTIYF. The CDR3 coding sequence is TGTGCCAGCAGCCTAGAGGGGAATGGAAACACCATATATTTT.